These T cell receptor beta chains were read from a single sample in a study of regulatory T cells in long-lasting Graves disease. TCRdb called the multiplex PCR reads again in MiXCR, with one record for every CDR3 protein. This table has 400,000 to 500,000 distinct CDR3 sequences, 14% appearing once. A further study also used this sample, focusing on T cells in Graves' hyperthyroidism and ophthalmopathy.

Sequenced here: peripheral blood mononuclear cells (PBMCs), sampled at new diagnosis, from a patient treated with antithyroid drugs. Every receptor here comes from a woman between 50 and 59 years old with Graves disease. CDR3s include the opening cysteine and the closing phenylalanine or tryptophan. A D gene is named only where the DNA matches it firmly. Where a row states a size, it is once, few, many or the class of an expanded clone; other rows omit it.

>many|TRBJ2-1|TRBD2|TRBV7-3
TGTGCCAGCAGCTTAATAGCGGGAGGAACCGGCCACTCCTACAATGAGCAGTTCTTC
CASSLIAGGTGHSYNEQFF
>many|TRBJ2-1|TRBD2|TRBV5-1
TGCGCCAGCAGCTTGGTCCCTAGCGGGACTAACTACAATGAGCAGTTCTTC
CASSLVPSGTNYNEQFF
>few|TRBJ2-3|TRBD2|TRBV6-1
TGTGCCAGCAGTATAGCGGGTACAAGCACAGATACGCAGTATTTT
CASSIAGTSTDTQYF
>many|TRBJ2-2|NA|TRBV2
TGTGCCAGCAGTGCGGGGCGGTCCGGGGAGCTGTTTTTT
CASSAGRSGELFF
>NA|TRBJ1-2|NA|TRBV5-8
TGTGCCAGCAGCTTGGGTAGGGCCATGGGGTATGGCTACACCTTC
CASSLGRAMGYGYTF
>NA|TRBJ1-4|NA|TRBV11-2
TGTGCCAGCAGTTCCCAGGGGATCTTGAATGAAAAACTGTTTTTT
CASSSQGILNEKLFF
>few|TRBJ2-2|NA|TRBV10-3
TGTGCCATCTTGGGAGCGAACACCGGGGAGCTGTTTTTT
CAILGANTGELFF
>many|TRBJ2-1|NA|TRBV12-5
TGTGCTAGTGGACGGGACAATGAGCAGTTCTTC
CASGRDNEQFF
>few|TRBJ1-2|NA|TRBV7-9
TGTGCCAGCAGCTCCGACGTAGCTATGGGGGGCTACACCTTC
CASSSDVAMGGYTF
>many|TRBJ2-5|TRBD1|TRBV5-1
TGCGCCAGCAGCCAACCACAGGGGCCGCAAGAGACCCAGTACTTC
CASSQPQGPQETQYF
>many|TRBJ2-7|TRBD1|TRBV29-1
TGCAGCGTTGAAGCCTTTGGGACAGAGACCTACGAGCAGTACTTC
CSVEAFGTETYEQYF
>NA|TRBJ1-4|NA|TRBV19
TGTGCCAGTAGTATGAGTCCAGGGAGTGGGGAAAAACTGTTTTTT
CASSMSPGSGEKLFF
>few|TRBJ1-1|NA|TRBV6-2/TRBV6-3
TGTGCCAGCAGTTACATGGGGGACACTGAAGCTTTCTTT
CASSYMGDTEAFF
>NA|TRBJ1-6|TRBD1|TRBV7-2
TGTGCCAGCAGCCCCGACAGGGGGCGCTGGAATTCACCCCTCCACTTT
CASSPDRGRWNSPLHF
>many|TRBJ2-5|TRBD2|TRBV28
TGTGCCAGCAGTTTATCTCCTGGACTAGCGGGAGCGTCAGTGACCCAGTACTTC
CASSLSPGLAGASVTQYF
>NA|TRBJ2-1|NA|TRBV10-3
TGTGCTTTCTCGTCCAGTTCTCGGGAGCAGTTCTTC
CAFSSSSREQFF
>NA|TRBJ1-4|NA|TRBV7-9
TGTGCCAGCAGCTTAGGCCCCACCCTACAGGGAATCACGAATGAAAAACTGTTTTTT
CASSLGPTLQGITNEKLFF
>NA|TRBJ1-5|NA|TRBV20-1
TGCAGTGCTAGGTATACAGGGAATCAGCCCCAGCATTTT
CSARYTGNQPQHF
>NA|TRBJ2-7|NA|TRBV4-1
TGCGCCAGCAGCCAAGGGTCACGGAGCGAGCCCTACGAGCAGTACTTC
CASSQGSRSEPYEQYF
>many|TRBJ1-2|NA|TRBV28
TGTGCCAGCAGAATAGCCCACTATGGCTACACCTTC
CASRIAHYGYTF
>few|TRBJ2-7|NA|TRBV7-3
TGTGCCAGCAGCTCAACGGACAGTAGTCCCGAGCAGTACTTC
CASSSTDSSPEQYF
>NA|TRBJ2-3|NA|TRBV7-6
TGTGCCAGCAGCCGAGCCCGGGGAGAAACAGATACGCAGTATTTT
CASSRARGETDTQYF
>many|TRBJ1-2|NA|TRBV12-3/TRBV12-4
TGTGCCAGCAGTTTTTCGGGGGTCTATGGCTACACCTTC
CASSFSGVYGYTF
>many|TRBJ2-7|NA|TRBV5-1
TGCGCCAGCAGCCGGACGCCCCCGAGCTACGAGCAGTACTTC
CASSRTPPSYEQYF
>NA|TRBJ2-2|TRBD2|TRBV9
TGTGCCAGCAGCGAGCCCTTACCGTATAGCGGGCGGGACACCGGGGAGCTGTTTTTT
CASSEPLPYSGRDTGELFF
>once|TRBJ1-6|NA|TRBV10-3
TGTGCCATCAGTGAGTCGAGGGACAATTCACCCCTCCACTTT
CAISESRDNSPLHF
>many|TRBJ2-5|NA|TRBV5-5
TGTGCCAGCAGCTTGGAGGGGTATGGAGAGACCCAGTACTTC
CASSLEGYGETQYF